In this sample, the clone carrying this T cell receptor beta chain turned up many times. Its antigen is unknown. These data are taken from a study of T cells in Graves' hyperthyroidism and ophthalmopathy. Lactation, pregnancy, other autoimmune disease or uncontrolled infection led to exclusion of patients. CDR1 is MNHEY and CDR2 is SVGEGT in the germline V gene. The CDR3 contains 13 residues. Trimming removed 8 bases from V and 7 bases from J; junction bases left unmatched: 4. Findings and limits, study-wide: It was a median roughly six months before onset that the model predicted ophthalmopathy. Most thyroid-expanded clonotypes above 0.001 were also found in blood.

Amplified regions were TCR beta CDR3 sequences from RNA transcripts. RT-PCR in the first round (using the HTBI primer set) targeted the TCR CDR3. TCRdb independently ran MiXCR on the multiplex PCR reads; one entry per CDR3 protein. The sample lists 490,000 or so distinct CDR3 sequences; more than 15% were seen once. The material sequenced was blood. This receptor was taken from a woman younger than 45 with Graves' ophthalmopathy. The chain recombines TRBV6-2 or TRBV6-3 with TRBJ2-1; 11 bases are shared with TRBD2. The CDR3 nucleotides are TGTGCCAGCCACCTAGCGGGAGGAAATGAGCAGTTCTTC. Its translation: CASHLAGGNEQFF.